A selection of T cell receptor beta chains follows, all from one sample in a study of blood T cell repertoires in COVID-19. Profiling relied on immunoSEQ multiplex PCR, and the TCRdb table lists in-frame clones only, not all of them. Found here are approximately 240,000 clones, 70% to 90% of them singletons; the top ten hold 2.1%. Sequencing was performed on peripheral blood. These receptors all come from a woman in her forties who had recovered from COVID-19. Each CDR3 is given with its conserved first and last residue. D genes are given only for firm matches. A clone size is listed for some rows: how often the clone was seen (once, few, many), or a class if it is expanded.

>NA|15|TRBD2|TRBV10-3|TRBJ2-3
TGTGCCATCAGCCCCAGCGGGAGTATAGCAGATACGCAGTATTTT
CAISPSGSIADTQYF
>NA|13|NA|TRBV5-4|TRBJ2-5
TGTGCCAGCAGCTTGTACGAGCGGGAGACCCAGTACTTC
CASSLYERETQYF
>NA|17|NA|TRBV13|TRBJ2-1
TGTGCCAGCAGCCCTCGCGGGGGAGGGGGGTGGCGGAATGAGCAGTTCTTC
CASSPRGGGGWRNEQFF
>NA|14|NA|TRBV21-1|TRBJ2-4
TGTGCCAGCAGCAACGGACTAGCCAAAAACATTCAGTACTTC
CASSNGLAKNIQYF
>NA|12|NA|TRBV5-6|TRBJ2-7
TGTGCCAGCAGCTTGCGAGTTTACGAGCAGTACTTC
CASSLRVYEQYF
>NA|16|TRBD1|TRBV3-1/TRBV3-2|TRBJ2-3
TGTGCCAGCAGCCGTCCGGGACAGACCGCGAGGGATACGCAGTATTTT
CASSRPGQTARDTQYF
>NA|17|TRBD1|TRBV11-2|TRBJ1-3
TGTGCCAGCAGCTTATGGAGGACAGGAGAGTTGGGGAACACCATATATTTT
CASSLWRTGELGNTIYF
>NA|14|TRBD1|TRBV11-3|TRBJ2-2
TGTGCCACTCGCGGACAGGGTACCGCCGGGGAGCTGTTTTTT
CATRGQGTAGELFF
>NA|16|NA|TRBV27|TRBJ1-6
TGTGCCAGCAGTTTACTAATTAGAACCTATAATTCACCCCTCCACTTT
CASSLLIRTYNSPLHF
>NA|13|TRBD1|TRBV7-2|TRBJ1-6
TGTGCCAGCAGCCCGACAGGGCTGTCACCCCTCCACTTT
CASSPTGLSPLHF
>NA|16|NA|TRBV14|TRBJ2-5
TGTGCCAGCAGCCCAAACCCCGGGGTTGGTGGGGAGACCCAGTACTTC
CASSPNPGVGGETQYF
>NA|17|TRBD1|TRBV7-9|TRBJ1-1
TGTGCCAGCAGCTTAAGGTCAGGGGGCGGGAGAGGCACTGAAGCTTTCTTT
CASSLRSGGGRGTEAFF
>NA|16|NA|TRBV30|TRBJ1-4
TGTGCCTGGGGGACCGGCGGGGGTGTGACTAATGAAAAACTGTTTTTT
CAWGTGGGVTNEKLFF
>NA|13|NA|TRBV11-3|TRBJ1-2
TGTGCCAGCAGCCCCCGAGGGGGTAGGAGCTACACCTTC
CASSPRGGRSYTF
>NA|17|TRBD2|TRBV5-1|TRBJ2-1
TGCGCCAGCAGCTTAATTTTTAGCGGGGGTACCTACAATGAGCAGTTCTTC
CASSLIFSGGTYNEQFF
>NA|14|TRBD2|TRBV4-2|TRBJ2-3
TGTGCCAGCAGCCCCCGAAGCGGGGGAGATACGCAGTATTTT
CASSPRSGGDTQYF
>NA|16|TRBD2|TRBV27|TRBJ2-1
TGTGCCAGCAGTTCCCGGACTAGCGGGAGCCGCGATGAGCAGTTCTTC
CASSSRTSGSRDEQFF
>NA|16|TRBD1|TRBV2|TRBJ2-2
TGTGCCAGCAGGGATCCGGGACAGGGGAACACCGGGGAGCTGTTTTTT
CASRDPGQGNTGELFF
>NA|15|NA|TRBV6-1|TRBJ2-1
TGTGCCAGCAGTAATCCGGGACAAGTGATTAATGAGCAGTTCTTC
CASSNPGQVINEQFF
>NA|14|NA|TRBV6-6|TRBJ1-2
TGTGCCAGCAGTTACTCGGGGACTGACTATGGCTACACCTTC
CASSYSGTDYGYTF
>few|15|NA|TRBV3-1/TRBV3-2|TRBJ2-7
TGTGCCAGCAGCCAAGATTATTATAGCTCCTACGAGCAGTACTTC
CASSQDYYSSYEQYF
>NA|14|TRBD1|TRBV18|TRBJ2-7
TGTGCCAGCTCACCCCGGACAGGGGTAGACGAGCAGTACTTC
CASSPRTGVDEQYF
>NA|17|TRBD2|TRBV6-2/TRBV6-3|TRBJ2-1
TGTGCCAGCAGTTACAACCTAGCGGGAGGCCTTCACAATGAGCAGTTCTTC
CASSYNLAGGLHNEQFF
>NA|16|NA|TRBV4-3|TRBJ2-2
TGCGCCAGCAGCCCGAGGGGGGGGCGCACCACCGGGGAGCTGTTTTTT
CASSPRGGRTTGELFF
>NA|18|TRBD1|TRBV19|TRBJ1-5
TGTGCCAGTAGTATAGATTTCAGGGACAGGGGGTTTAATCAGCCCCAGCATTTT
CASSIDFRDRGFNQPQHF
>NA|17|TRBD2|TRBV29-1|TRBJ2-5
TGCAGCGTTGAAGGGGGACTAGCGGGAGGAGGGGAAGAGACCCAGTACTTC
CSVEGGLAGGGEETQYF
>NA|15|TRBD2|TRBV30|TRBJ2-7
TGTGCCTGGAGTGTACGCTCACTAGCGGGGGTAAGGCAGTACTTC
CAWSVRSLAGVRQYF
>NA|18|NA|TRBV12-5|TRBJ2-6
TGTGCTAGTGGTCCCGGACCCAAGACTAGCTCTGGGGCCAACGTCCTGACTTTC
CASGPGPKTSSGANVLTF
>NA|13|TRBD1|TRBV5-4|TRBJ1-2
TGTGCCAGCAGCGCAACCACGAAGGGGGCCGACACCTTC
CASSATTKGADTF
>NA|13|TRBD1|TRBV6-5|TRBJ1-2
TGTGCCAGCAGCGCAGACAGGGGTTATGGCTACACCTTC
CASSADRGYGYTF
>once|16|NA|TRBV9|TRBJ2-3
TGTGCCAGCACCCGAGGCCCTAGGGAGGGCACAGATACGCAGTATTTT
CASTRGPREGTDTQYF
>NA|17|NA|TRBV7-2|TRBJ1-3
TGTGCCAGCAGCTTGCAAAGGAGCTCTTTTTCTGGAAACACCATATATTTT
CASSLQRSSFSGNTIYF
>few|17|TRBD1|TRBV2|TRBJ2-2
TGTGCCAGCAGTGGATCCCAAAGGGGGCCCGGCACCGGGGAGCTGTTTTTT
CASSGSQRGPGTGELFF
>many|18|TRBD2|TRBV5-1|TRBJ2-3
TGCGCCAGCAGCTTGGCCTCTAGCGGGTTTTGGGGCACAGATACGCAGTATTTT
CASSLASSGFWGTDTQYF
>once|15|NA|TRBV19|TRBJ1-2
TGTGCCAGTAACGACAGGTCGAGTAACGGCTATGGCTACACCTTC
CASNDRSSNGYGYTF
>few|12|NA|TRBV19|TRBJ1-6
TGTGCCAGTAGCGGATCAGGTTCACCCCTCCACTTT
CASSGSGSPLHF
>NA|15|TRBD2|TRBV29-1|TRBJ2-3
TGCAGCGTTGATGTCCAGCGGGAGGATGGTGATACGCAGTATTTT
CSVDVQREDGDTQYF
>NA|18|NA|TRBV7-2|TRBJ2-3
TGTGCCAGCAGCTTAGGAAGCGGCCGAAAACCCGGGGGAGATACGCAGTATTTT
CASSLGSGRKPGGDTQYF
>NA|14|NA|TRBV6-5|TRBJ2-5
TGTGCCGCCGGGTCAGCAGCGTACCAAGAGACCCAGTACTTC
CAAGSAAYQETQYF
>NA|17|TRBD1|TRBV2|TRBJ1-6
TGTGCCAGCAGTAAAGAGGGACAGGGGATTTTCAATTCACCCCTCCACTTT
CASSKEGQGIFNSPLHF
>NA|16|TRBD1|TRBV3-1/TRBV3-2|TRBJ2-3
TGTGCCAGCAGCCGGAAGGGACAGGGGGTGCCAGATACGCAGTATTTT
CASSRKGQGVPDTQYF
>NA|13|NA|TRBV6-2/TRBV6-3|TRBJ1-6
TGTGCCAGCAGTTACCGTTATAATTCACCCCTCCACTTT
CASSYRYNSPLHF
>NA|13|TRBD1|TRBV2|TRBJ2-3
TGTGCCAGCAGGGACAGGCCGTGGGATACGCAGTATTTT
CASRDRPWDTQYF
>NA|15|TRBD1|TRBV6-2/TRBV6-3|TRBJ1-2
TGTGCCAGCAGTTCCAGGGGGCTTACGAACTATGGCTACACCTTC
CASSSRGLTNYGYTF
>NA|11|NA|TRBV6-5|TRBJ2-5
TGTGCCAGCAGATCACAAGAGACCCAGTACTTC
CASRSQETQYF
>once|17|TRBD1|TRBV6-2/TRBV6-3|TRBJ2-4
TGTGCCAGCAGTTTCCCCCGGGACAGGGATCCCAAAAACATTCAGTACTTC
CASSFPRDRDPKNIQYF
>once|14|TRBD1|TRBV6-5|TRBJ2-7
TGTGCCAGCAGAGGGACAGGGAGTTCCTACGAGCAGTACTTC
CASRGTGSSYEQYF
>NA|15|TRBD1|TRBV9|TRBJ1-5
TGTGCCAGCAGCGCGGGACAGGGGGGAATCAGCCCCCAGCATTTT
CASSAGQGGISPQHF
>NA|17|NA|TRBV4-1|TRBJ2-3
TGCGCCAGCAGCCAAGATACGCGGCAGGGAAGCACAGATACGCAGTATTTT
CASSQDTRQGSTDTQYF
>few|14|TRBD1|TRBV5-1|TRBJ2-1
TGCGCCAGCAGCTCCTACGCGACAGGGGCTGAGCAGTTCTTC
CASSSYATGAEQFF
>NA|12|NA|TRBV12-3/TRBV12-4|TRBJ1-1
TGTGCCAGCAGTTTATCAGGATTCGGAGCTTTCTTT
CASSLSGFGAFF
>NA|14|TRBD2|TRBV3-1/TRBV3-2|TRBJ2-7
TGTGCCAGCAGCCAAGACCTAGCGGGGTACGAGCAGTACTTC
CASSQDLAGYEQYF
>NA|13|NA|TRBV7-9|TRBJ2-7
TGTGCCAGCAGCCCGGACAGCTCCTACGAGCAGTACTTC
CASSPDSSYEQYF
>NA|14|NA|TRBV21-1|TRBJ1-2
TGTGCCAGCAGCAAAGAACCAGGGTACTATGGCTACACCTTC
CASSKEPGYYGYTF